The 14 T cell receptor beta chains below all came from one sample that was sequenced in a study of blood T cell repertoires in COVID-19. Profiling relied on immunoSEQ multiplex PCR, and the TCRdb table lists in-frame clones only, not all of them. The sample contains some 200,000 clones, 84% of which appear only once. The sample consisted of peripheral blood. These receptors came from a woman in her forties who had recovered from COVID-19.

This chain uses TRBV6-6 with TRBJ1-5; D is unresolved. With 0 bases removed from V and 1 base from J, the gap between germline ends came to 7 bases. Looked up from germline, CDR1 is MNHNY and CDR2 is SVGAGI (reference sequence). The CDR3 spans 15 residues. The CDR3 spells CASSYSRSSNQPQHF. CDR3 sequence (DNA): TGTGCCAGCAGTTACTCCCGGTCCAGCAATCAGCCCCAGCATTTT.

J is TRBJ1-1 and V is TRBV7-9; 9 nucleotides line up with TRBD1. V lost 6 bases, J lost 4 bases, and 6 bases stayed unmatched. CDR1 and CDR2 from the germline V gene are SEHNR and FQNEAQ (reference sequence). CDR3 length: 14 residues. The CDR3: CASRRTGEGTEAFF. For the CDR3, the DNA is TGTGCCAGCAGGAGGACAGGGGAGGGCACTGAAGCTTTCTTT.

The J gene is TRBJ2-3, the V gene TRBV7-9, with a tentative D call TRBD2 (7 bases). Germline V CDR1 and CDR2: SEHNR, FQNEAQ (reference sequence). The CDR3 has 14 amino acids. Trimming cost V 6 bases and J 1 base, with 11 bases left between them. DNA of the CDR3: TGTGCCAGCAGAATAGGGGGGGGCACAGATACGCAGTATTTT. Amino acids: CASRIGGGTDTQYF.

The CDR3 is CASSYYERISYEQYF. The CDR3, as DNA: TGTGCCAGCAGTTACTACGAGCGGATAAGCTACGAGCAGTACTTC. The rearrangement joins TRBV6-2 or TRBV6-3 to TRBJ2-7; tentatively, D is TRBD2 (5 bases). The CDR3 has 15 residues. The V gene's germline CDR1 is MNHEY and CDR2 SVGEGT. V was clipped by 1 base and J by 3 bases, with 13 bases between them.

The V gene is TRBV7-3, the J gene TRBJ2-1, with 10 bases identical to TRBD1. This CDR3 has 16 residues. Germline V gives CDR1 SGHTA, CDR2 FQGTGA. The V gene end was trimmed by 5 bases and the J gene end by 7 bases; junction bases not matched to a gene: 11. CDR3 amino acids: CASSLRDRGDGNEQFF. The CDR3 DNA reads TGTGCCAGCAGCCTCCGGGACAGGGGCGATGGAAATGAGCAGTTCTTC. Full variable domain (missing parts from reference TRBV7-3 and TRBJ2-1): GAGVSQTPSNKVTEKGKYVELRCDPISGHTALYWYRQSLGQGPEFLIYFQGTGAADDSGLPNDRFFAVRPEGSVSTLKIQRTERGDSAVYLCASSLRDRGDGNEQFFGPGTRLTVL.

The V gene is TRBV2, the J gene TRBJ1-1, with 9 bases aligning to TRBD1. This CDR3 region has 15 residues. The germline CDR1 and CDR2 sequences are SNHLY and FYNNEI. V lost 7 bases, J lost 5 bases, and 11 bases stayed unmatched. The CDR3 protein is CASNSLSGTGTEAFF. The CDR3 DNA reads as TGTGCCAGCAATAGTCTGTCGGGGACAGGGACTGAAGCTTTCTTT.

CDR3 amino acids: CASSLQGNYGYTF. The CDR3 nucleotides read TGTGCCAGCAGCTTACAGGGGAACTATGGCTACACCTTC. V is TRBV7-9 and J is TRBJ1-2; a possible D gene is TRBD1 (6 bases). The CDR3 is 13 residues long. V was cut by 2 bases and J by 2 bases, with 6 bases left in between. Per germline, CDR1 SEHNR and CDR2 FQNEAQ (reference sequence).

The CDR3 reads CSVDGFLEQTHHNEQFF. The DNA of the CDR3 is TGCAGCGTTGATGGTTTTTTAGAACAGACCCATCACAATGAGCAGTTCTTC. The chain couples TRBV29-1 to TRBJ2-1; D gene uncertain. V lost 3 bases to trimming and J lost 5 bases, with 23 bases between them. Germline V CDR1 and CDR2: SQVTM, ANQGSEA. The CDR3 spans 17 residues.

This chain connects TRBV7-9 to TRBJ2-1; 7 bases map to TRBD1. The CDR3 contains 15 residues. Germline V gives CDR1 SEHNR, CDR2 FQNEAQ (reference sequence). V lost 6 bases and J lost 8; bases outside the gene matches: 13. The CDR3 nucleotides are TGTGCCAGCAGTAATACGGCAGGGGGTTCGGATGAGCAGTTCTTC. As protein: CASSNTAGGSDEQFF.

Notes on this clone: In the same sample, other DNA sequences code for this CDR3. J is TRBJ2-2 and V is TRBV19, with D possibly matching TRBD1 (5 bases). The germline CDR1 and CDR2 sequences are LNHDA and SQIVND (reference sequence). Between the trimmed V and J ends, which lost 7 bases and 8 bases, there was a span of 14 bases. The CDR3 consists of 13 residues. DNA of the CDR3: TGTGCCAGTAAAAGGGGTAGCACTGGGGAGCTGTTTTTT. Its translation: CASKRGSTGELFF.

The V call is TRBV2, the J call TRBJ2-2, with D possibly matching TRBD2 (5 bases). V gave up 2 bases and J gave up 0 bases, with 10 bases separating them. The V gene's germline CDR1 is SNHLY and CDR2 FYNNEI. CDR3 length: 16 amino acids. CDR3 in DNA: TGTGCCAGCAGTGAATTCTTACTAGCGAACACCGGGGAGCTGTTTTTT. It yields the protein CASSEFLLANTGELFF.

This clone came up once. The CDR3 DNA reads TGTGCCAGCAGTTCCACGACAGGTCGCTACGAGCAGTACTTC. It encodes CASSSTTGRYEQYF. This chain links TRBV28 with TRBJ2-7; weak D call: TRBD1 (6 bases). The ends were cut back, 4 bases at V and 3 bases at J, with 13 bases in the middle. CDR3 size: 14 residues. The germline V gene has CDR1 MDHEN and CDR2 SYDVKM.

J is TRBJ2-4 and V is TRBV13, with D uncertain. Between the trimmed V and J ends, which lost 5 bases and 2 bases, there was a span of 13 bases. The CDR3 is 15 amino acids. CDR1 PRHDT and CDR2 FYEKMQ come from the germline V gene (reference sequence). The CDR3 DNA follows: TGTGCCAGCAGCCGGTACGAGCTGTCCAAAAACATTCAGTACTTC. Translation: CASSRYELSKNIQYF.

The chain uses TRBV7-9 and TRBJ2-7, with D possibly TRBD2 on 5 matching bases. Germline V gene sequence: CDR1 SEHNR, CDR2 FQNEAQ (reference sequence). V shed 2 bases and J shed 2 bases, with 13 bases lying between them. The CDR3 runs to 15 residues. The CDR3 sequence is CASSLSPPGTYEQYF. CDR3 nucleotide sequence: TGTGCCAGCAGCTTATCCCCCCCCGGGACCTACGAGCAGTACTTC.